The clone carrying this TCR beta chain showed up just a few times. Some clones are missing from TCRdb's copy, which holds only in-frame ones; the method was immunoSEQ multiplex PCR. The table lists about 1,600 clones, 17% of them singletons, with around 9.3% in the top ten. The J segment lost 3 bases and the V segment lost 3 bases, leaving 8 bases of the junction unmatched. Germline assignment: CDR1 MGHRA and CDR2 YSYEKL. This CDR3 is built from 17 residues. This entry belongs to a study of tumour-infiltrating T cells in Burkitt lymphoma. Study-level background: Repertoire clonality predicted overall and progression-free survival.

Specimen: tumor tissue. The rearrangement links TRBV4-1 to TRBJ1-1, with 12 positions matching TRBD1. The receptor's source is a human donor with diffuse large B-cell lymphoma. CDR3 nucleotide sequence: TGCGCCAGCAGCCATCAAGGGACAGGGGGCCTGGACACTGAAGCTTTCTTT. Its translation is CASSHQGTGGLDTEAFF.